The rows below give T cell receptor beta chains drawn from one sample of a study of blood T cell repertoires in COVID-19. The protocol was immunoSEQ multiplex PCR, while the TCRdb copy is restricted to in-frame clones and leaves out a portion. Of 350,000 to 400,000 clones listed, roughly 92% were seen once; the top ten hold about 0.78%. Sequencing was done on a sample of PBMCs or T cells enriched from blood (not recorded which). The receptor set was obtained from a woman aged 40 to 49 who had been exposed to COVID-19. Each CDR3 is given with its conserved first and last residue. The D gene is left open where the match is weak. The size entry is marked missing in some rows and otherwise reads once, few, many or a size class.

>TRBD1|NA|TRBJ1-6|TRBV23-1|16
CASSLRDRDSNSPLHF
TGCGCCAGCAGCCTCCGGGACAGGGACTCCAATTCACCCCTCCACTTT
>NA|NA|TRBJ1-1|TRBV19|13
CASSFPQLNKAFF
TGTGCCAGTAGTTTCCCCCAACTCAATAAAGCTTTCTTT
>NA|NA|TRBJ2-1|TRBV5-1|15
CASSLRESSYNEQFF
TGCGCCAGCAGCTTGCGGGAGAGCTCCTACAATGAGCAGTTCTTC
>NA|NA|TRBJ1-2|TRBV5-1|15
CASSPGVLGYSGYTF
TGCGCCAGCAGCCCGGGGGTTTTGGGTTATAGCGGCTACACCTTC
>NA|NA|TRBJ1-5|TRBV24-1|14
CATSTDRYNQPQHF
TGTGCCACCAGCACCGACAGGTACAATCAGCCCCAGCATTTT
>TRBD1|NA|TRBJ1-3|TRBV30|15
CAWRLQGQGRNTIYF
TGTGCCTGGAGACTCCAGGGACAGGGCAGAAACACCATATATTTT
>NA|NA|TRBJ2-7|TRBV7-2|16
CASSGYPATSPYEQYF
TGTGCCAGCAGCGGCTACCCCGCGACTAGTCCCTACGAGCAGTACTTC
>NA|NA|TRBJ1-1|TRBV18|14
CASSPQGGNTEAFF
TGTGCCAGCTCACCCCAAGGAGGGAACACTGAAGCTTTCTTT
>TRBD1|once|TRBJ1-2|TRBV7-9|15
CASSTGTGTAYGYTF
TGTGCCAGCAGCACCGGGACAGGGACGGCCTATGGCTACACCTTC
>TRBD2|NA|TRBJ2-3|TRBV27|14
CASGRTSVPDTQYF
TGTGCCAGCGGAAGGACTAGCGTCCCAGATACGCAGTATTTT
>NA|once|TRBJ1-1|TRBV19|14
CASSIFSLNTEAFF
TGTGCCAGTAGTATCTTTAGTCTGAACACTGAAGCTTTCTTT
>TRBD1|many|TRBJ2-7|TRBV2|12
CASSVNAGQEYF
TGTGCCAGCAGTGTCAACGCGGGACAGGAGTACTTC
>NA|NA|TRBJ2-7|TRBV27|14
CASSFWGGAGEQYF
TGTGCCAGCAGCTTCTGGGGGGGGGCAGGCGAGCAGTACTTC
>TRBD1|NA|TRBJ2-1|TRBV7-9|18
CASSDSLPPGGSYNEQFF
TGTGCCAGCAGCGACTCCCTACCCCCAGGGGGCTCCTACAATGAGCAGTTCTTC
>NA|NA|TRBJ2-1|TRBV7-3|16
CASSPLGGEGYNEQFF
TGTGCCAGCAGCCCACTAGGGGGGGAAGGATACAATGAGCAGTTCTTC
>TRBD2|NA|TRBJ2-1|TRBV24-1|16
CATSEVAGAGYNEQFF
TGTGCCACCAGTGAAGTAGCGGGAGCGGGCTACAATGAGCAGTTCTTC
>TRBD1|NA|TRBJ1-2|TRBV18|15
CASSPLPGQDYGYTF
TGTGCCAGCTCACCACTTCCCGGACAGGACTATGGCTACACCTTC
>NA|NA|TRBJ1-2|TRBV1|15
CTSSQLGQGPYGYTF
TGCACCAGCAGCCAACTCGGACAGGGACCCTATGGCTACACCTTC
>NA|NA|TRBJ1-2|TRBV3-1/TRBV3-2|17
CASSQDGGGGFPNGYTF
TGTGCCAGCAGCCAAGATGGAGGTGGAGGGTTCCCTAATGGCTACACCTTC
>TRBD2|once|TRBJ2-5|TRBV24-1|16
CATSDPGPRGGETQYF
TGTGCCACCAGTGATCCGGGGCCACGGGGGGGAGAGACCCAGTACTTC
>TRBD1|NA|TRBJ2-2|TRBV10-2|18
CASSVSGGRRLNTGELFF
TGCGCCAGCAGTGTATCAGGGGGCCGACGATTAAACACCGGGGAGCTGTTTTTT
>TRBD1|NA|TRBJ1-3|TRBV30|16
CAWSVRLRGTGNTIYF
TGTGCCTGGAGTGTACGGCTCAGGGGGACTGGAAACACCATATATTTT
>TRBD2|NA|TRBJ2-3|TRBV6-2/TRBV6-3|17
CASSYVGLAGGPDTQYF
TGTGCCAGCAGTTACGTGGGACTAGCGGGGGGGCCGGATACGCAGTATTTT
>TRBD1|NA|TRBJ1-2|TRBV5-4|14
CASSLDRGNYGYTF
TGTGCCAGCAGCTTGGACAGGGGAAACTATGGCTACACCTTC
>NA|NA|TRBJ1-1|TRBV6-5|15
CASSYKPGAGNEAFF
TGTGCCAGCAGTTACAAGCCAGGGGCCGGGAATGAAGCTTTCTTT
>TRBD1|NA|TRBJ1-5|TRBV27|15
CASSLLGQGAEPQHF
TGTGCCAGCAGTTTACTCGGACAGGGGGCTGAGCCCCAGCATTTT
>NA|NA|TRBJ2-3|TRBV18|14
CASSPRVSPETQYF
TGTGCCAGCTCACCACGAGTTTCTCCTGAGACGCAGTATTTT
>NA|NA|TRBJ2-1|TRBV5-5|14
CASSLTGTSNEQFF
TGTGCCAGCAGCCTCACCGGGACTTCAAATGAGCAGTTCTTC
>TRBD2|NA|TRBJ2-5|TRBV7-3|17
CASSLGSGGPNQETQYF
TGTGCCAGCAGCTTAGGTAGCGGGGGCCCGAACCAAGAGACCCAGTACTTC
>TRBD1|NA|TRBJ1-2|TRBV18|16
CASSSLPGQGDYGYTF
TGTGCCAGCTCATCCTTACCGGGACAGGGGGACTATGGCTACACCTTC
>NA|NA|TRBJ1-2|TRBV5-8|16
CASSLFPTAHNYGYTF
TGTGCCAGCAGCTTGTTTCCTACAGCTCATAACTATGGCTACACCTTC
>TRBD1|NA|TRBJ1-2|TRBV18|15
CASSPPKGGDYGYTF
TGTGCCAGCTCACCACCGAAAGGGGGCGACTATGGCTACACCTTC
>NA|NA|TRBJ1-6|TRBV30|17
CAWSRTKGQASNSPLHF
TGTGCCTGGAGTCGAACAAAGGGACAAGCTAGTAATTCACCCCTCCACTTT
>NA|NA|TRBJ2-2|TRBV6-4|14
CASSGTENTGELFF
TGTGCCAGCAGTGGGACAGAGAACACCGGGGAGCTGTTTTTT
>NA|NA|TRBJ1-6|TRBV19|15
CASSTSGANNSPLHF
TGTGCCAGTAGTACCTCAGGGGCGAATAATTCACCCCTCCACTTT